The entry below gives a single T cell receptor (beta chain) sequence along with its context. These data come from a study of cytotoxic CD8 clonotypes in ibrutinib-treated CLL. Study summary: Patient counts were about a dozen relapsed/refractory, more than 14 treatment-naive and around 17 IGHV unmutated.

Generated by immunoSEQ multiplex PCR, the TCRdb table keeps only in-frame clones and is missing some. The profile shows some 200,000 clones, 75% to 85% of them singletons. This receptor was identified in a human donor with chronic lymphocytic leukemia. The sequencing used PBMCs, collected after 12 months of ibrutinib treatment.

CDR3 sequence (DNA): TGTGCCAGCAGTTTACCGGTCTCCACTGGCTACACCTTC. Protein product: CASSLPVSTGYTF. The gene calls are TRBV28 and TRBJ1-2; the D is unclear. V dropped 2 bases and J dropped 7 bases, with 11 bases sitting between them. The CDR3 totals 13 residues. Germline values: CDR1 MDHEN, CDR2 SYDVKM.